This T cell receptor (beta chain) stems from a study of OX40 agonist ivuxolimab in advanced cancers. About the research overall: Prior anti-PD-1, anti-PD-L1 or anti-CTLA-4 therapy was allowed; 35% to 40% had some. Partial responses were observed in three patients, of whom one had hepatocellular carcinoma and two had cutaneous melanoma. Points from the study as a whole: Determination of antigen specificity was not performed for the expanded peripheral T cells.

Autoimmune disease history or systemic immunosuppression barred patients. About this clone itself: Its antigen is not identified. A read error may account for a junction end that differs from germline.

This CDR3 has 13 residues. Per the germline V gene, CDR1 is MDHEN and CDR2 is SYDVKM. Sequencing used immunoSEQ multiplex PCR; TCRdb keeps in-frame clones, though not all of them. The data show around 95,000 clones, less than 95% seen once. This receptor was identified in an adult with an advanced solid tumor such as melanoma, head and neck, liver or kidney cancer. This chain links TRBV28 with TRBJ1-1; D is uncertain. The source was CD4+ or CD8+ T cells sorted from blood, collected in a trial of the OX40 agonist ivuxolimab. The CDR3 loop reads CASNLQSVPEAFF. The CDR3 DNA is TGTGCCAGCAATTTACAGAGCGTCCCTGAAGCTTTCTTT.